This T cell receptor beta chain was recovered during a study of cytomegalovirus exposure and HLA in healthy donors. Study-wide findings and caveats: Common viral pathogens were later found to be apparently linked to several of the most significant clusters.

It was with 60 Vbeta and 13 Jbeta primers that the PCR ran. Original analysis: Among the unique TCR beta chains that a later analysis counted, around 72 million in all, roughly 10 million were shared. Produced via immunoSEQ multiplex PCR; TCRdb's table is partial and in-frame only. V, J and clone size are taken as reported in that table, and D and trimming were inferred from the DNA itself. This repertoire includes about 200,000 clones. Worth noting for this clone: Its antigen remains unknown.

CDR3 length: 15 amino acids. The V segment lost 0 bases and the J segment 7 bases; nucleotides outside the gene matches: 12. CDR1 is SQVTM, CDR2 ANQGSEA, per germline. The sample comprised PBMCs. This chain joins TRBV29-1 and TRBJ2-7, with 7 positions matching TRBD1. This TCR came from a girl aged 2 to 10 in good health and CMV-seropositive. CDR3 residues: CSVEDPGQHPREQYF. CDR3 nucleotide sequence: TGCAGCGTTGAAGATCCGGGACAGCACCCTAGAGAGCAGTACTTC.